This TCR beta chain was sequenced during a study of T-cell memory formation after mild COVID-19. This clonotype has only a few counts. V gave up 7 bases and J gave up 9 bases, with 10 bases separating them. Germline V gene data show CDR1 as LGHDT and CDR2 as YNNKEL (reference sequence). The CDR3 length is 11 residues. A single record per CDR3 protein comes from TCRdb applying MiXCR to the 5' RACE reads. Found here are about 440,000 distinct CDR3 sequences, 20% of them singletons; the top ten hold approximately 8.4%. The sequenced sample was PBMCs or a T cell subset sorted from them (not recorded which). The receptor was isolated from an adult woman who had mild COVID-19 (a few samples of this study predate the infection). Cell type and time point are not known. The V call is TRBV3-1, the J call TRBJ2-1; D remains ambiguous. Here the CDR3 DNA reads TGTGCCAGCACCTACCACAGTGAGCAGTTCTTC. Protein: CASTYHSEQFF.